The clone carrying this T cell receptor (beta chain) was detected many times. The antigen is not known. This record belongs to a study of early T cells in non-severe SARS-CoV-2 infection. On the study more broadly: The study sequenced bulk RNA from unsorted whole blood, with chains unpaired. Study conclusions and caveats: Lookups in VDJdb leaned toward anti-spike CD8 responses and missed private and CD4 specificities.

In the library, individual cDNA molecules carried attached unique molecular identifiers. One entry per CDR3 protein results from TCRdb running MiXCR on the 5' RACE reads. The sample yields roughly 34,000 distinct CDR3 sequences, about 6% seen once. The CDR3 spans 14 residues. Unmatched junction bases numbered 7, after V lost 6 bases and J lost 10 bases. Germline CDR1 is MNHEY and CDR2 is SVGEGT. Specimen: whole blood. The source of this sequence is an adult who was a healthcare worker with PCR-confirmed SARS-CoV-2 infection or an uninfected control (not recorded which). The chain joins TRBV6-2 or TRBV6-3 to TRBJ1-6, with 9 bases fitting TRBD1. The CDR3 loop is CASRNDRGGSPLHF. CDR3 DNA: TGTGCCAGCAGGAACGACAGGGGGGGCTCACCCCTCCACTTT.